The clone carrying this T cell receptor beta chain was detected a few times. The antigen is unknown. CDR3 length: 15 residues. Between the trimmed V and J ends, which lost 10 bases and 0 bases, there was a span of 18 bases. The germline CDR1 and CDR2 sequences are MDHEN and SYDVKM. This specimen belongs to a study of blood T cells in healthy people across ages. Study-wide results and caveats: A greater number of naive CD4+ cells and higher diversity distinguished long-lived donors from aged donors. Unknown donor CMV status possibly confounded expanded clonotype changes.

A second PCR of roughly 7 to 11 cycles used a sample-barcoded 5' primer and a J-beta primer mix. TCRdb redid the calling of the 5' RACE reads with MiXCR, one entry per CDR3 protein. The data show 750,000 or so distinct CDR3 sequences, just under 25% seen once. These data were likewise used in another study, on T cells of mothers and their children.

The sample taken for sequencing was blood. This chain connects TRBV28 to TRBJ1-1, with D unclear. This receptor was obtained from a boy between 10 and 17 years old in good health. CDR3 DNA sequence: TGTGCCACCCTTGGCGGGATTATCTTGAACACTGAAGCTTTCTTT. Its protein is CATLGGIILNTEAFF.